This TCR beta chain was obtained from a study of CD8 T cells in Susac syndrome. V lost 4 bases and J 3 bases, leaving 4 bases between the germline ends. The CDR3 has 11 residues. Germline V CDR1 and CDR2: SGHTA, FQGNSA. cDNA came from approximately 0.5 to 1 ug RNA primed by random hexamers. TCRdb itself ran the immunoSEQ multiplex PCR reads through MiXCR, one entry per CDR3 protein. The table includes over 150,000 distinct CDR3 sequences, roughly 95% detected once. Source material: CD4+ T cells from PBMCs. This receptor was identified in a human donor with Susac syndrome. The chain combines TRBV7-2 with TRBJ2-7; D gene uncertain. The CDR3 DNA follows: TGTGCCAGCAGCTCCAACTACGAGCAGTACTTC. Its protein is CASSSNYEQYF.